These 27 T cell receptor delta chains were sequenced from one sample in a study of gamma-delta T cells after stem cell transplantation. TCRdb processed the RT-PCR reads again with the CATT caller. The repertoire holds under 3,000 delta-chain clones, with about 44% as singletons. Sequencing was performed on gamma-delta T cells. The receptors shown here come from a human donor. It is not recorded whose cells these are; they may come from a transplant donor.

A remark on this clone: Other DNA variants within this sample encode the same CDR3. This chain connects TRDV2 to TRDJ1, with 9 nucleotides matching TRDD3. J was trimmed by 5 bases and V by 0 bases; bases with no gene match: 12. The CDR3 has 17 residues. CDR1 is GEAIGNYY and CDR2 is EKD in the germline V gene. The CDR3 DNA reads TGTGCCTGTGACACCGTCGGACTGGGGGAAGCGGCAGATAAACTCATCTTT. Protein sequence: CACDTVGLGEAADKLIF.

In regard to this clone: This is likely an artifact of a read error, given a far larger clone one base away. The chain recombines TRDV2 with TRDJ1; tentative D call: TRDD3 (6 bases). The CDR3 extends over 17 amino acids. V lost 0 bases and J 5 bases, leaving 21 bases between the germline ends. Germline CDR1 GEAIGNYY, CDR2 EKD. The CDR3 spells CACDTVGAAVGQDKLIF. The CDR3 DNA reads as TGTGCCTGTGACACCGTGGGGGCTGCGGTGGGGCAGGATAAACTCATCTTT.

This clone came up a few times. This chain joins TRDV3 and TRDJ1; TRDD3 aligns across 11 bases. Germline-derived CDR1 and CDR2 are TVYSNPD and GDNSRS (reference sequence). The CDR3 loop spans 19 amino acids. Trimming removed 2 bases from V and 2 bases from J; junction bases left unmatched: 19. The CDR3 coding sequence is TGTGCCTTTGCCTTCGCCCTTACTGGGGGATATCGTCCTACCGATAAACTCATCTTT. Protein sequence: CAFAFALTGGYRPTDKLIF.

By share, this clone ranks as medium-sized. The CDR3 protein is CACDILQRESDKLIF. CDR3 sequence (DNA): TGTGCCTGTGACATTCTCCAGAGGGAATCGGATAAACTCATCTTT. J is TRDJ1 and V is TRDV2; no clear D. From germline, CDR1 is GEAIGNYY and CDR2 EKD. V gave up 2 bases and J gave up 5 bases, with 17 bases separating them. This CDR3 is 15 amino acids long.

J is TRDJ1 and V is TRDV2, with 10 bases identical to TRDD3. Germline V gives CDR1 GEAIGNYY, CDR2 EKD. The V segment lost 3 bases and the J segment 4 bases; nucleotides outside the gene matches: 10. The CDR3 is 16 amino acids. In DNA form, the CDR3 reads TGTGCCTGTGACTCAATAACGGGGGATACGGACGATAAACTCATCTTT. Protein product: CACDSITGDTDDKLIF.

This clone qualifies as hyperexpanded. The same CDR3 also results from other DNA sequences found in this sample. The genes are TRDV2 and TRDJ1, with D possibly TRDD3 on 5 matching bases. Germline V lookup: CDR1 GEAIGNYY, CDR2 EKD. CDR3 length: 15 residues. Trimming cost V 6 bases and J 4 bases, with 20 bases left between them. CDR3 sequence (DNA): TGTGCCTGTCTAAATTTACTGGAGAACCGCGATAAACTCATCTTT. It translates to CACLNLLENRDKLIF.

This clone was observed a handful of times. Here the CDR3 DNA reads TGTGCCTGTGACACCCTACTGGGGGATACGCCTATGACCGATAAACTCATCTTT. Its translation: CACDTLLGDTPMTDKLIF. V usage is TRDV2 and J usage is TRDJ1; 13 bases agree with TRDD3. The trim removed 0 bases at V and 2 bases at J, leaving 8 bases unmatched. This CDR3 has 18 amino acids. Germline loops: CDR1 GEAIGNYY, CDR2 EKD.

This clone was observed a few times. The chain combines TRDV2 with TRDJ1; 8 bases line up with TRDD3. The CDR3 spans 17 residues. Germline V gene sequence: CDR1 GEAIGNYY, CDR2 EKD. V trimming: 3 bases; J trimming: 0 bases; junction bases outside the gene matches: 11. The CDR3 nucleotides are TGTGCCTGTGACTCAGTACTGGGGGCCTCATACACCGATAAACTCATCTTT. Translated: CACDSVLGASYTDKLIF.

The table lists this clone with a few counts. The chain employs TRDV2 and TRDJ1, with D possibly TRDD3 on 6 matching bases. V was clipped by 0 bases and J by 0 bases, with 10 bases between them. This CDR3 is 15 amino acids long. CDR1 and CDR2 from the germline V gene are GEAIGNYY and EKD. As DNA, the CDR3 is TGTGCCTGTGACACCGTTGGGGGGGACACCGATAAACTCATCTTT. Translated, it gives CACDTVGGDTDKLIF.

This clone was seen more than once but under ten times. V gene TRDV2 combines with J gene TRDJ1, with 10 bases lining up with TRDD3. Germline V gene lookup returns CDR1 GEAIGNYY and CDR2 EKD. V trimming: 1 base; J trimming: 2 bases; junction bases outside the gene matches: 12. The CDR3 sequence is 18 residues long. The CDR3 region has the DNA TGTGCCTGTGACACAATCCGGGGGATACGCTCACAGACCGATAAACTCATCTTT. Residues: CACDTIRGIRSQTDKLIF.

This clone ranks as large. The V and J genes are TRDV2 and TRDJ1; the match to TRDD3 covers 9 bases. Germline values: CDR1 GEAIGNYY, CDR2 EKD. This CDR3 spans 14 amino acids. Trimming cost V 0 bases and J 7 bases; bases outside gene matches: 5. The CDR3 DNA follows: TGTGCCTGTGACACCTTACTGGGGGACCTTAAACTCATCTTT. Protein sequence: CACDTLLGDLKLIF.

This clone was seen more than once but under ten times. A much larger clone is a single base away; this may be a read error. The chain employs TRDV2 and TRDJ1, with 7 bases matching TRDD3. Germline V CDR1 and CDR2: GEAIGNYY, EKD. This CDR3 has 17 amino acids. Trimming at V came to 3 bases and at J to 0 bases, leaving 12 bases not matched to a gene. The CDR3 bases are TGTGCCTGTGACTCGCTGGGGGCCGTTTCGTACACCGATAAACTCATCTTT. Translating it yields CACDSLGAVSYTDKLIF.

In regard to this clone: A much larger clone sits a single nucleotide away, making a read error possible. The rearrangement links TRDV2 to TRDJ3; 11 bases map to TRDD3. V was clipped by 2 bases and J by 0 bases; unmatched bases: 2. Germline CDR1 is GEAIGNYY and CDR2 is EKD. The CDR3 spans 18 residues. CDR3 DNA: TGTGCCTGTGACAGTACTGGGGGATACTCCTGGGACACCCGACAGATGTTTTTC. The encoded protein is CACDSTGGYSWDTRQMFF.

This clone is large in the sample. The chain couples TRDV2 to TRDJ1; 10 bases align to TRDD3. The CDR3 is 14 amino acids. The V gene's germline CDR1 is GEAIGNYY and CDR2 EKD. The J segment lost 8 bases and the V segment lost 1 base, leaving 6 bases of the junction unmatched. The CDR3 coding sequence is TGTGCCTGTGACACTATTGGGGGATACCAAAAACTCATCTTT. This sequence encodes CACDTIGGYQKLIF.

This clone was counted a single time. A read error may account for a junction end that differs from germline. The V and J genes are TRDV2 and TRDJ1; tentative D call: TRDD3 (5 bases). The germline gives CDR1 GEAIGNYY, CDR2 EKD. This CDR3 contains 18 residues. The CDR3, as DNA: TGTGCCTGTGACACTGTTAGCATTATGGGGAGCAACACCGATGAACTCATCTTT. Its protein is CACDTVSIMGSNTDELIF.

Details on this clone: Just one base apart from a much larger clone, this may be a read error. V is TRDV2 and J is TRDJ1; 10 bases map to TRDD3. This CDR3 is built from 19 residues. Germline CDR1 reads GEAIGNYY; CDR2 reads EKD. V was pared by 0 bases and J by 3 bases, with 15 bases of the junction left unmatched. The CDR3 protein is CACDTVVLGDSTYADKLIF. CDR3 DNA sequence: TGTGCCTGTGACACCGTGGTACTGGGGGATTCCACGTACGCCGATAAACTCATCTTT.

About this clone itself: A much larger clone lies one base from this, so it may be a read error. The J gene is TRDJ1, the V gene TRDV2; 7 bases are shared with TRDD3. The germline V gene encodes CDR1 GEAIGNYY and CDR2 EKD. J was trimmed by 0 bases and V by 2 bases; bases with no gene match: 14. The CDR3 has 18 residues. CDR3 DNA sequence: TGTGCCTGTGACAACCTCTATACTGGGGTATCCTACACCGATAAACTCATCTTT. Protein sequence: CACDNLYTGVSYTDKLIF.

CDR3 residues: CACDTLSRTAYTDKLIF. CDR3 nucleotides: TGTGCCTGTGACACCTTATCCCGTACCGCTTACACCGATAAACTCATCTTT. The genes are TRDV2 and TRDJ1, with D hard to call. CDR3 size: 17 residues. The V gene's germline CDR1 is GEAIGNYY and CDR2 EKD. Between the trimmed V and J ends, which lost 0 bases and 0 bases, there was a span of 16 bases.

The J gene is TRDJ3, the V gene TRDV2; tentatively, D is TRDD3 (5 bases). The CDR3 covers 19 residues. The V and J ends lost 0 bases and 0 bases respectively, with 14 bases between them. Germline CDR1 and CDR2: GEAIGNYY and EKD. Here the CDR3 reads CACDTAGGGSSWDTRQMFF. The CDR3 DNA reads as TGTGCCTGTGACACCGCGGGGGGGGGTTCCTCCTGGGACACCCGACAGATGTTTTTC.

This clone was detected only a few times. This sequence may be a read error, since a much larger clone differs from it by one base. This sequence joins TRDV2 and TRDJ3, with a tentative D call TRDD3 (5 bases). The CDR3 is 21 amino acids. The germline V gene has CDR1 GEAIGNYY and CDR2 EKD. In DNA form, the CDR3 reads TGTGCCTGTGACACCCCCTCGAGCTCGGGGACCGCCTCCTGGGACACCCAACAGATGTTTTTC. Encoded protein: CACDTPSSSGTASWDTQQMFF.

Comments on this clone: A far more abundant clone sits one base away, making this likely a read error. This sample also contains other DNA sequences that code for the same CDR3. This chain joins TRDV2 and TRDJ1, with a tentative D call TRDD3 (5 bases). Germline CDR1 is GEAIGNYY and CDR2 is EKD. CDR3 length: 18 amino acids. V lost 4 bases and J lost 0, with 23 bases in between. Written as DNA, the CDR3 is TGTGCCTGTGATACCGTTAGCATTATGGGGAGCAACACCGATAAACTCATCTTT. Protein product: CACDTVSIMGSNTDKLIF.

The chain joins TRDV2 to TRDJ1; D is ambiguous. V lost 0 bases and J lost 1, with 8 bases in between. CDR1 GEAIGNYY and CDR2 EKD come from the germline V gene. The CDR3 covers 14 residues. CDR3 sequence reads: CACDTVGFTDKLIF. Written as DNA, the CDR3 is TGTGCCTGTGACACCGTTGGGTTCACCGATAAACTCATCTTT.

This clone is judged large. The chain combines TRDV2 with TRDJ1, with 13 nucleotides matching TRDD3. The CDR3 runs 25 residues. After removal of 1 base from V and 2 bases from J, the junction contained 30 bases not matched to a gene. Germline V gene data show CDR1 as GEAIGNYY and CDR2 as EKD. The CDR3, as DNA: TGTGCCTGTGACACGTTGAATCTGGTTGGGTCTCCGGTACTGGGGGATACGGGGTGGACCGATAAACTCATCTTT. Residues: CACDTLNLVGSPVLGDTGWTDKLIF.

As to this clone: This is likely an artifact of a read error, given a far larger clone one base away. This specimen includes other DNA sequences encoding the same CDR3. This chain uses TRDV2 with TRDJ1; D might be TRDD3 (6 bases). V gave up 3 bases and J gave up 12 bases, with 19 bases separating them. Per the germline V gene, CDR1 is GEAIGNYY and CDR2 is EKD. The CDR3 length is 13 residues. CDR3 loop: CACDSILGDTVIF. The DNA for the CDR3 is TGTGCCTGTGACTCAATACTGGGAGATACCGTCATCTTT.

J is TRDJ1 and V is TRDV2, with D possibly matching TRDD3 (5 bases). Germline V gene data show CDR1 as GEAIGNYY and CDR2 as EKD. The CDR3 contains 19 residues. Trimming removed 0 bases from V and 3 bases from J, with 25 bases in between. For the CDR3, the DNA is TGTGCCTGTGACACCATTGCAGTTGGGGACAAAGAGGCGGCCGATAAACTCATCTTT. Translating it yields CACDTIAVGDKEAADKLIF.

A remark on this clone: Given a much more abundant clone one base away, this may be a read error. The rearrangement joins TRDV2 to TRDJ1; no reliable D call. The length of the CDR3 is 18 residues. The germline V gene has CDR1 GEAIGNYY and CDR2 EKD. CDR3 nucleotides: TGTGCCCGTGACACCGTGATAAGGGAGGAGAGAGGTCCCCCTAAACTCATCTTT. It is translated as CARDTVIREERGPPKLIF.

On this clone: An end of the junction differs from the germline gene, which may be a read error. The V and J genes are TRDV2 and TRDJ1, with 7 bases identical to TRDD3. The CDR3 is 19 residues long. Per the germline V gene, CDR1 is GEAIGNYY and CDR2 is EKD. CDR3 amino acids: CACDLIGGTGDDHTDNLIF. In nucleotides, the CDR3 is TGTGCCTGTGACTTAATTGGAGGTACTGGGGACGACCACACCGATAACCTCATCTTT.